The present T cell receptor (beta chain) was sequenced within a study of blood T cell repertoires in COVID-19. The CDR3 contains 16 residues. V was shortened by 5 bases and J by 3 bases, with 16 bases between the two germline ends. Germline V CDR1 and CDR2: LNHNV, YYDKDF (reference sequence). Authors' analysis steps: Estimates of nucleated cell counts were drawn from the amplification of reference gene primers. The assay was immunoSEQ multiplex PCR, and TCRdb's table has in-frame clones only and misses some. That table gives V, J and clone size, and the DNA gave D and trimming. The table records 150,000 or so clones, 65% to 90% of them present only once.

This receptor was obtained from a man aged 60 to 69 with acute or convalescent COVID-19. Material for sequencing was peripheral blood. The rearrangement uses TRBV15 and TRBJ1-4; D perhaps matches TRBD1 (6 bases). The CDR3 sequence: CATSGSRQAPNEKLFF. The DNA of the CDR3 is TGTGCCACCAGCGGATCGAGACAGGCACCTAATGAAAAACTGTTTTTT.